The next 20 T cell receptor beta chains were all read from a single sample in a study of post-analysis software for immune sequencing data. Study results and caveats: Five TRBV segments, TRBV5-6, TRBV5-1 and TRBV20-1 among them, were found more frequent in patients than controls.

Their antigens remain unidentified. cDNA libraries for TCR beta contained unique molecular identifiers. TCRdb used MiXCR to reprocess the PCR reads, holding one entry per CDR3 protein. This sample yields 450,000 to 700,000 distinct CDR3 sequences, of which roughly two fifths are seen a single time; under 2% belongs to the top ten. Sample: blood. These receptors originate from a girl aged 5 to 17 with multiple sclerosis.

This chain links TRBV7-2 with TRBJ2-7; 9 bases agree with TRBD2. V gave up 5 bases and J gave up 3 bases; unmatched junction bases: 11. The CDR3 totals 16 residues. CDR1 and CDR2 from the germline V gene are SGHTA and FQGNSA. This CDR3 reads CASSIDASGTFYEQYF. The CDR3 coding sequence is TGTGCCAGCAGCATAGATGCTAGCGGGACCTTCTACGAGCAGTACTTC.

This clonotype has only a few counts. The CDR3 nucleotides are TGTGCCAGCAGACAGGATACATCCTACAATGAGCAGTTCTTC. It encodes CASRQDTSYNEQFF. This sequence joins TRBV6-5 and TRBJ2-1; possible D gene TRBD1, 5 bases. Germline V CDR1 and CDR2: MNHEY, SVGAGI. V lost 6 bases, J lost 1 base, and 10 bases lay in between. The CDR3 consists of 14 residues.

CDR3 protein: CASKDAEPYEQYF. CDR3 in DNA: TGTGCCAGCAAAGATGCGGAACCCTACGAGCAGTACTTC. The V gene is TRBV2, the J gene TRBJ2-7; D uncertain. Germline CDR1 is SNHLY and CDR2 is FYNNEI. The CDR3 has 13 residues. V shed 7 bases and J shed 2 bases, with 12 bases lying between them.

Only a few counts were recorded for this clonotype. The CDR3 loop is CASSVGQRDFF. The CDR3 region has the DNA TGTGCCAGCAGCGTGGGACAGAGGGATTTCTTT. This chain joins TRBV7-9 and TRBJ1-1; TRBD1 matches 7 bases. The junction had 7 bases not matched to a gene; V was cut back by 5 bases and J by 13 bases. This CDR3 has 11 amino acids. CDR1 SEHNR and CDR2 FQNEAQ come from the germline V gene (reference sequence).

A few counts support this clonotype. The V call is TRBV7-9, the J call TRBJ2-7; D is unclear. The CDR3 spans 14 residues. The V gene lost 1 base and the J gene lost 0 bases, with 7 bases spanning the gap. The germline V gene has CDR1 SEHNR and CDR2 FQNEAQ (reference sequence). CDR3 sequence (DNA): TGTGCCAGCAGCTTAGATACAGTCTCCTACGAGCAGTACTTC. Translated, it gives CASSLDTVSYEQYF.

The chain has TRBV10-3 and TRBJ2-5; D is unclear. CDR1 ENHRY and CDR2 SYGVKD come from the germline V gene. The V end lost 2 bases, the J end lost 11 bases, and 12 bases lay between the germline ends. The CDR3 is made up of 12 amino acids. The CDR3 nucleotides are TGTGCCATCAGTGAGGACGGCGCCCAGCAGTACTTC. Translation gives CAISEDGAQQYF.

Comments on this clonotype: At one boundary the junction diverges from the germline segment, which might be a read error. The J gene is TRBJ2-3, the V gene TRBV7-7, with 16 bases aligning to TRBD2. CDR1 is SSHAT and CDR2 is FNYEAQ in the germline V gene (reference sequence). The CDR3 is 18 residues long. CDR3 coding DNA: TGTGCTAGCAGCCATGGGACTAGCGGGAGGGCCGGAACAGATACGCAGTATTTT. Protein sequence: CASSHGTSGRAGTDTQYF. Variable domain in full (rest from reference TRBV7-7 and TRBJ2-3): GAGVSQSPRYKVTKRGQDVTLRCDPISSHATLYWYQQALGQGPEFLTYFNYEAQPDKSGLPSDRFSAERPEGSISTLTIQRTEQRDSAMYRCASSHGTSGRAGTDTQYFGPGTRLTVL.

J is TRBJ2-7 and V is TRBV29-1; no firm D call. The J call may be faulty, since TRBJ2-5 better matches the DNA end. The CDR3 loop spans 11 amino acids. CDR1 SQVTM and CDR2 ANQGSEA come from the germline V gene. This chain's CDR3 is CSGDSCGTQYF. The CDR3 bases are TGCAGCGGGGATTCTTGTGGGACCCAGTACTTC.

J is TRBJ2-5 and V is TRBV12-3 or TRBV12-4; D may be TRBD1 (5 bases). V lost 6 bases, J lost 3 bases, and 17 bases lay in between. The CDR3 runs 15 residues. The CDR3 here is CASSLGLLEKETQYF. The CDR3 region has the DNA TGTGCCAGCAGCTTGGGGCTCCTTGAAAAAGAGACCCAGTACTTC.

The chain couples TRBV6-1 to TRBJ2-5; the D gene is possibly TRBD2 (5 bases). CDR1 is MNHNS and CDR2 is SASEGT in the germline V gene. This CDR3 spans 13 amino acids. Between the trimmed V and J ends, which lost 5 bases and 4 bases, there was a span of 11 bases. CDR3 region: CASSHSARETQYF. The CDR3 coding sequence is TGTGCCAGCAGTCATAGCGCTCGAGAGACCCAGTACTTC.

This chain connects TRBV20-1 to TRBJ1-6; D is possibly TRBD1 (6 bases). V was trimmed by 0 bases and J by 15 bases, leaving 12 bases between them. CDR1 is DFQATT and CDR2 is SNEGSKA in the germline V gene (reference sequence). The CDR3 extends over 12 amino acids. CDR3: CSARDPEGGLHF. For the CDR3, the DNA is TGCAGTGCTAGAGATCCAGAAGGGGGCCTCCACTTT.

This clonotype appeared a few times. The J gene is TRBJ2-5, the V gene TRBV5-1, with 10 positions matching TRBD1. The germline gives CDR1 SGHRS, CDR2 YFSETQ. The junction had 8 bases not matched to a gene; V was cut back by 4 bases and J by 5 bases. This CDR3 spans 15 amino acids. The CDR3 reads CASSGRTGGPETQYF. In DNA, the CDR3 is TGCGCCAGCAGCGGACGGACAGGGGGGCCGGAGACCCAGTACTTC. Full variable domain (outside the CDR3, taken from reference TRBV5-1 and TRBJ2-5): KAGVTQTPRYLIKTRGQQVTLSCSPISGHRSVSWYQQTPGQGLQFLFEYFSETQRNKGNFPGRFSGRQFSNSRSEMNVSTLELGDSALYLCASSGRTGGPETQYFGPGTRLLVL.

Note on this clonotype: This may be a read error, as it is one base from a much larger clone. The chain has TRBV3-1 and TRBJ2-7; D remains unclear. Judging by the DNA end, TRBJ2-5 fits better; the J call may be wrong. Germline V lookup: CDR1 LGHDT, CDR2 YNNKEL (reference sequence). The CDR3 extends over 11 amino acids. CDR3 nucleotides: TGTGCCAGCAGCCATAAAGAGACCCAGTACTTC. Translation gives CASSHKETQYF.

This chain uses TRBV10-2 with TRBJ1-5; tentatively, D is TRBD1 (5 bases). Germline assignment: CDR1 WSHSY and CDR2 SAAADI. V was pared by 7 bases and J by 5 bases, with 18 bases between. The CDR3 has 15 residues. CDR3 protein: CASKANFGGDQPQHF. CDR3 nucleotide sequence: TGCGCCAGCAAAGCTAACTTCGGGGGTGATCAGCCCCAGCATTTT.

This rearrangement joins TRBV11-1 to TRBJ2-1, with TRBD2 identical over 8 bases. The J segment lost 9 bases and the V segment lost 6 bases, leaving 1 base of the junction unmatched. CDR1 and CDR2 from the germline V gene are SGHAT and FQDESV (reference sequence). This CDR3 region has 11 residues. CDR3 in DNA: TGTGCCAGCAGAGCGGGAGTTGAGCAGTTCTTC. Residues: CASRAGVEQFF.

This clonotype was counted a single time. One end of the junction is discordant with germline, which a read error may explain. CDR3 nucleotide sequence: TGCAGTTCCAGAGACAATAGAGTGTCCTCCAATGAGCAGTTCTTC. It is translated as CSSRDNRVSSNEQFF. This chain joins TRBV20-1 and TRBJ2-1, with unresolved D. CDR1 DFQATT and CDR2 SNEGSKA come from the germline V gene (reference sequence). The CDR3 extends over 15 amino acids.

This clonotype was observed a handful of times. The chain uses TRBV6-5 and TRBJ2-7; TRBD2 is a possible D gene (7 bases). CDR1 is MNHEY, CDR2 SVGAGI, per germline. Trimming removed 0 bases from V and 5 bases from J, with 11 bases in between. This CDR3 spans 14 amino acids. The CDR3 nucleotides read TGTGCCAGCAGTTACTCGAACGGGGGGCACGAGCAGTACTTC. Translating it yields CASSYSNGGHEQYF.

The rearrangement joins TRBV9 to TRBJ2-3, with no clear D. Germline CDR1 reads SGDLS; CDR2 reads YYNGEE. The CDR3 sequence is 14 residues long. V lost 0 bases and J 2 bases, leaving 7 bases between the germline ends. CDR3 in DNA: TGTGCCAGCAGCGTAGTCACCTCCACAGATACGCAGTATTTT. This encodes CASSVVTSTDTQYF.

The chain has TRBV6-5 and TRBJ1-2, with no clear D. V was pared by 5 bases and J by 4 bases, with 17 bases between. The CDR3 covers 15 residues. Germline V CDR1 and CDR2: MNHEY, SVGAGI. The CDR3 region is CASSENDEGVYGYTF. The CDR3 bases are TGTGCCAGCAGTGAAAACGATGAAGGTGTCTATGGCTACACCTTC.

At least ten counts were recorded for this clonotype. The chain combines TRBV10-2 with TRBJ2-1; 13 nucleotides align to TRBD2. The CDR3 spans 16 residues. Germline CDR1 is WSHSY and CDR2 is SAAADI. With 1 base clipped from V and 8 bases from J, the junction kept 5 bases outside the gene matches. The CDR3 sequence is CASSELRTSGSYEQFF. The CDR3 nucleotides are TGCGCCAGCAGTGAGTTGAGGACTAGCGGGAGCTATGAGCAGTTCTTC.